What follows are 9 T cell receptor beta chains derived from one specimen sequenced in a study of blood T cell repertoires in COVID-19. Clones were sequenced by immunoSEQ multiplex PCR, and TCRdb holds only the in-frame ones, with some missing. The sample contains 100,000 to 150,000 clones, roughly 74% of which appear only once. The sample was peripheral blood. These receptor sequences come from a man in his sixties with acute or convalescent COVID-19.

For the CDR3, the DNA is TGTGCCAGCAGCGCCCAGACAGGGAATAATGAAAAACTGTTTTTT. Residues: CASSAQTGNNEKLFF. V is TRBV7-8 and J is TRBJ1-4, with TRBD1 identical over 7 bases. Per the germline V gene, CDR1 is SGHVS and CDR2 is FQNEAQ. V trimming: 5 bases; J trimming: 4 bases; junction bases outside the gene matches: 7. The length of the CDR3 is 15 residues.

This clone has just one count. The chain carries TRBV4-2 and TRBJ2-2; D not resolved. Germline V gives CDR1 LGHNA, CDR2 YNFKEQ. Trimming left V 1 base short and J 3 bases short, with 9 bases between. CDR3 size: 15 residues. The CDR3 is CASSQVERDTGELFF. The DNA of the CDR3 is TGTGCCAGCAGCCAAGTAGAGAGAGACACCGGGGAGCTGTTTTTT.

The CDR3 bases are TGCGCCAGCAGCTTGGAATATCGGACAGCTAATGAGCAGTTCTTC. It specifies CASSLEYRTANEQFF. The chain couples TRBV5-1 to TRBJ2-1; D may be TRBD1 (6 bases). The CDR3 is 15 residues long. Germline CDR1 and CDR2: SGHRS and YFSETQ. V lost 0 bases to trimming and J lost 7 bases, with 14 bases between them.

The V gene is TRBV30, the J gene TRBJ2-2, with D uncertain. V was clipped by 4 bases and J by 1 base, with 7 bases between them. Germline values: CDR1 GTSNPN, CDR2 SVGIG (reference sequence). The CDR3 totals 13 residues. The CDR3 DNA is TGTGCCTGGAATCTTCGGAACACCGGGGAGCTGTTTTTT. Its protein product is CAWNLRNTGELFF. The full variable domain, completed using reference TRBV30 and TRBJ2-2, is SQTIHQWPATLVQPVGSPLSLECTVEGTSNPNLYWYRQAAGRGLQLLFYSVGIGQISSEVPQNLSASRPQDRQFILSSKKLLLSDSGFYLCAWNLRNTGELFFGEGSRLTVL.

V is TRBV11-3 and J is TRBJ2-2; D is undetermined. Trimming pared 1 base from V and 4 bases from J, leaving 7 bases between. Germline V CDR1 and CDR2: SGHNT, YENEEA. The CDR3 consists of 14 residues. The CDR3 protein is CASSLGLSTGELFF. The CDR3 DNA reads TGTGCCAGCAGCTTAGGGCTTTCCACCGGGGAGCTGTTTTTT.

For the CDR3, the DNA is TGCGCCAGCAGCTTCTCGGGACAGGGGACCGAGCAGTACTTC. As protein: CASSFSGQGTEQYF. This chain joins TRBV5-1 and TRBJ2-7; 10 bases agree with TRBD1. In germline, CDR1 is SGHRS, CDR2 YFSETQ. V was pared by 2 bases and J by 6 bases, with 5 bases of the junction left unmatched. The CDR3 is 14 amino acids. The whole variable domain, filled in from reference TRBV5-1 and TRBJ2-7, reads KAGVTQTPRYLIKTRGQQVTLSCSPISGHRSVSWYQQTPGQGLQFLFEYFSETQRNKGNFPGRFSGRQFSNSRSEMNVSTLELGDSALYLCASSFSGQGTEQYFGPGTRLTVT.

The rearrangement joins TRBV5-6 to TRBJ1-2; TRBD1 matches 8 bases. Germline trimming cut 0 bases from V and 5 bases from J; bases unmatched to any gene: 9. The germline CDR1 and CDR2 sequences are SGHDT and YYEEEE. The CDR3 loop spans 16 amino acids. The CDR3 bases are TGTGCCAGCAGCTTGGCTCCCAGGACAGGGATTTATGGCTACACCTTC. Translated: CASSLAPRTGIYGYTF.

The chain uses TRBV7-2 and TRBJ1-2, with TRBD1 as a possible D gene (6 bases). The CDR3 consists of 15 residues. V was pared by 0 bases and J by 6 bases, with 14 bases between. The germline V gene has CDR1 SGHTA and CDR2 FQGNSA. The CDR3 spells CASSLAGGLGDGYTF. The CDR3 region has the DNA TGTGCCAGCAGCTTAGCCGGGGGGCTAGGAGATGGCTACACCTTC.

The CDR3 loop reads CASSPGSSYNSPLHF. The CDR3 nucleotides are TGTGCCAGCAGCCCGGGGAGCTCCTATAATTCACCCCTCCACTTT. The rearrangement links TRBV3-1 (or the pseudogene TRBV3-2) to TRBJ1-6; D is undetermined. CDR1 is LGHDT and CDR2 is YNNKEL in the germline V gene (reference sequence). V lost 4 bases to trimming and J lost 0 bases, with 7 bases between them. CDR3 length: 15 residues.